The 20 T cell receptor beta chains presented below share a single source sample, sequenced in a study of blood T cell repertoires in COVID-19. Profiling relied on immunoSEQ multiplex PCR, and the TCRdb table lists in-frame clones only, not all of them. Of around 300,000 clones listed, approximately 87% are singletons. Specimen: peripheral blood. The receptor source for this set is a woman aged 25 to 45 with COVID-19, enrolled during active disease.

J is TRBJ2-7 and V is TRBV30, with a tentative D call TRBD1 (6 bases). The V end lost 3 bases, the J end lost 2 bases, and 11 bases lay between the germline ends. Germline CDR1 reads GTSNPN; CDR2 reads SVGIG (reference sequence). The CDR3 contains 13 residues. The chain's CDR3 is CAWRVRGTYEQYF. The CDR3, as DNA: TGTGCCTGGAGGGTAAGGGGGACCTACGAGCAGTACTTC.

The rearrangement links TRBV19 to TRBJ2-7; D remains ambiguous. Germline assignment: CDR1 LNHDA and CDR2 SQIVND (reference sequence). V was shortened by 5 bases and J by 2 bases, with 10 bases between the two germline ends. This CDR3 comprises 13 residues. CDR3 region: CASSSQVAYEQYF. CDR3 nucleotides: TGTGCCAGTAGTTCCCAGGTCGCCTACGAGCAGTACTTC.

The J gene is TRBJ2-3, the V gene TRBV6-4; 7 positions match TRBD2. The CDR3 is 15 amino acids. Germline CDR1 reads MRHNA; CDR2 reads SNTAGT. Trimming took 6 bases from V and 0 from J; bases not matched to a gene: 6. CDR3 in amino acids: CASSAGTISTDTQYF. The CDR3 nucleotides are TGTGCCAGCAGCGCAGGGACTATTAGCACAGATACGCAGTATTTT.

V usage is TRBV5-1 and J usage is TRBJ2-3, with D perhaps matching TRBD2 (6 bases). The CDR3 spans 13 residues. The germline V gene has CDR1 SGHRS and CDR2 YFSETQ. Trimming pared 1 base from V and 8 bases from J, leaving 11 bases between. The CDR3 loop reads CASSLSGEVTQYF. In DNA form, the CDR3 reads TGCGCCAGCAGCTTGTCGGGGGAGGTTACGCAGTATTTT.

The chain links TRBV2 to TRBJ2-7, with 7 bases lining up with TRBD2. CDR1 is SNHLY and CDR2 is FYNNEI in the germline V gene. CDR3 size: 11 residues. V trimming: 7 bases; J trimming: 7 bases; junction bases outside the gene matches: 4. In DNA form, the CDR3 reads TGTGCCAGCATGGGGGGGAGGGAGCAGTACTTC. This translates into CASMGGREQYF. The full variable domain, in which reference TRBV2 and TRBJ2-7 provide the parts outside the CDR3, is EPEVTQTPSHQVTQMGQEVILRCVPISNHLYFYWYRQILGQKVEFLVSFYNNEISEKSEIFDDQFSVERPDGSNFTLKIRSTKLEDSAMYFCASMGGREQYFGPGTRLTVT.

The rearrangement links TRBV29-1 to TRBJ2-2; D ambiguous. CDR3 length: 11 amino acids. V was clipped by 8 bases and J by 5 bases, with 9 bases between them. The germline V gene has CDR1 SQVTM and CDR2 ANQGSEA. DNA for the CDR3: TGCAGCACCGAGGCTACCGGGGAGCTGTTTTTT. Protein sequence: CSTEATGELFF.

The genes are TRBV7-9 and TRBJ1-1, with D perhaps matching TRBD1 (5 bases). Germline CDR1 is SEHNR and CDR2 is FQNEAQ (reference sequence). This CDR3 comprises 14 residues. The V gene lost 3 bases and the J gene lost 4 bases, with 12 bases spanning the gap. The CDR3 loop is CASSLGGLSTEAFF. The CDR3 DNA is TGTGCCAGCAGCTTGGGGGGACTCTCCACTGAAGCTTTCTTT.

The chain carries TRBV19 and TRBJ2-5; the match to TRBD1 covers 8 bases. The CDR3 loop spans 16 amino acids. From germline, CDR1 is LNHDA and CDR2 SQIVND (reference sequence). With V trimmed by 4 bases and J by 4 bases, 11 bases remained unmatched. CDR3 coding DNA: TGTGCCAGTAGTAAATTTGGGACAGGTAGACGAGAGACCCAGTACTTC. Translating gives CASSKFGTGRRETQYF. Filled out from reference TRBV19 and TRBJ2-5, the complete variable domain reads DGGITQSPKYLFRKEGQNVTLSCEQNLNHDAMYWYRQDPGQGLRLIYYSQIVNDFQKGDIAEGYSVSREKKESFPLTVTSAQKNPTAFYLCASSKFGTGRRETQYFGPGTRLLVL.

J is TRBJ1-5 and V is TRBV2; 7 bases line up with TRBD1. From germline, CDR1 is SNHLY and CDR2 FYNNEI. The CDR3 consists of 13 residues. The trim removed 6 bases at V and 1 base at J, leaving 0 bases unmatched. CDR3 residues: CASRGQSNQPQHF. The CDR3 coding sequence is TGTGCCAGCAGGGGACAGAGCAATCAGCCCCAGCATTTT.

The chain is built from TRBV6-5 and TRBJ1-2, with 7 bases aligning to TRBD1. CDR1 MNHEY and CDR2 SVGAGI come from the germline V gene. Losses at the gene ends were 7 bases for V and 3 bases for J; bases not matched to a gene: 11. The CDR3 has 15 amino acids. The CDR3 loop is CASTSPAGTDYGYTF. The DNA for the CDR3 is TGTGCCAGCACCTCACCCGCCGGGACAGACTATGGCTACACCTTC.

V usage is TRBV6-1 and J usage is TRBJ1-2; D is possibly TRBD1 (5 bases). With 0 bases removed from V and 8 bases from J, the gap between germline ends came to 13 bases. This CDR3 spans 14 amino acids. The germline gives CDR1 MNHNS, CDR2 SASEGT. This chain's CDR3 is CASSEAQPRGGYTF. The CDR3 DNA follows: TGTGCCAGCAGTGAAGCGCAACCCCGGGGGGGCTACACCTTC.

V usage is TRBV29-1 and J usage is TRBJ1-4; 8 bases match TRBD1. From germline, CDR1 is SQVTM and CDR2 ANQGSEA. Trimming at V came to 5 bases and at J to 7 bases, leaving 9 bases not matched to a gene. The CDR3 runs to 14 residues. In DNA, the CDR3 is TGCAGCGTTAGGGTCACAGGGGGTGGTGAAAAACTGTTTTTT. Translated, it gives CSVRVTGGGEKLFF.

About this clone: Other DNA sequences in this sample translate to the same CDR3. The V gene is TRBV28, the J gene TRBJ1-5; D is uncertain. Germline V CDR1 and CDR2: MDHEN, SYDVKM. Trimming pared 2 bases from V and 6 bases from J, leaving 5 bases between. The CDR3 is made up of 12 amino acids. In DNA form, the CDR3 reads TGTGCCAGCAGTTTACTCAGTCAGCCCCAGCATTTT. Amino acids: CASSLLSQPQHF.

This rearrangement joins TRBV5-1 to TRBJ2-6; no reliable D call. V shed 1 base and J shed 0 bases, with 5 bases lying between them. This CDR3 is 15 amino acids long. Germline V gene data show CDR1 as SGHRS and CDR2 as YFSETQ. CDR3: CASSLSVSGANVLTF. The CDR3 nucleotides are TGCGCCAGCAGCTTGTCGGTCTCTGGGGCCAACGTCCTGACTTTC.

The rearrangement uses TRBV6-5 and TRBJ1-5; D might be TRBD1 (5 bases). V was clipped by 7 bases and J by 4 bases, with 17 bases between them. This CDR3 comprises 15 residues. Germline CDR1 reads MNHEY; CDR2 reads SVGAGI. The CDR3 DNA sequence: TGTGCCAGCACGAAGTCCACCGGGGGTAATCAGCCCCAGCATTTT. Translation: CASTKSTGGNQPQHF.

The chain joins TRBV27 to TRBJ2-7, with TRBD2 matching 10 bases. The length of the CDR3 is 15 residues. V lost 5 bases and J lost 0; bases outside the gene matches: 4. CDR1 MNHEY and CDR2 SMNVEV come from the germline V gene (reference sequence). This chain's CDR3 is CASSPGTSVSYEQYF. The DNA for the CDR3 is TGTGCCAGCAGTCCCGGGACTAGCGTCTCCTACGAGCAGTACTTC.

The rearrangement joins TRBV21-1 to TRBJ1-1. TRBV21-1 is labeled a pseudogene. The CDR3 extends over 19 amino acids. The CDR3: CASSTPELAGVPPNTEAFF. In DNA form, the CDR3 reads TGTGCCAGCAGCACCCCGGAACTGGCGGGGGTCCCCCCGAACACTGAAGCTTTCTTT.

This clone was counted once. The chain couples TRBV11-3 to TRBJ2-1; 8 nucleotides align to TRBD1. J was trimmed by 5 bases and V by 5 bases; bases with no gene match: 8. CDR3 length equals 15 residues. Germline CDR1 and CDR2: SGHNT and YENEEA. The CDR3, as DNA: TGTGCCAGCAGCCGCGGACAGGGCCGTGACAATGAGCAGTTCTTC. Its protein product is CASSRGQGRDNEQFF. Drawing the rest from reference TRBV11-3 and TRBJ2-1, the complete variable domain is EAGVVQSPRYKIIEKKQPVAFWCNPISGHNTLYWYLQNLGQGPELLIRYENEEAVDDSQLPKDRFSAERLKGVDSTLKIQPAELGDSAVYLCASSRGQGRDNEQFFGPGTRLTVL.

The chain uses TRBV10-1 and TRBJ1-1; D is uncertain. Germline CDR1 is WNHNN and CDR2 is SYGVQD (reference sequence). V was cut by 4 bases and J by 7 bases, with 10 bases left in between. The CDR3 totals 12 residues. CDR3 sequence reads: CASSVSGGEAFF. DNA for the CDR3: TGCGCCAGCAGTGTTTCTGGAGGTGAAGCTTTCTTT.

CDR3 residues: CASSVDFSGGTDTQYF. As DNA, the CDR3 is TGTGCCAGCAGCGTAGACTTTTCCGGCGGGACAGATACGCAGTATTTT. The chain recombines TRBV9 with TRBJ2-3; weak D call: TRBD2 (5 bases). This CDR3 contains 16 residues. From germline, CDR1 is SGDLS and CDR2 YYNGEE. Trimming removed 0 bases at V and 3 bases at J, with 14 bases between.